What follows describes a single T cell receptor beta chain. Profiling relied on immunoSEQ multiplex PCR, and the TCRdb table lists in-frame clones only, not all of them. The table shows 300,000 to 350,000 clones, with approximately 92% occurring only once. This sample is drawn from a study of blood T cell repertoires in COVID-19. The sample comprised peripheral blood. The TCR originated in a woman aged 25 to 39 with COVID-19, enrolled during active disease.

The CDR3 DNA reads TGTGCCAGTAGTATAGGAGGGACGGGGGACACAGATACGCAGTATTTT. Translated, it gives CASSIGGTGDTDTQYF. This sequence joins TRBV19 and TRBJ2-3; D might be TRBD2 (6 bases). The CDR3 runs 16 residues. Germline values: CDR1 LNHDA, CDR2 SQIVND (reference sequence). With 1 base removed from V and 2 bases from J, the gap between germline ends came to 13 bases.